Shown below are 18 T cell receptor beta chains from a single sample sequenced in a study of T cell repertoires in cytomegalovirus infection. In TCRdb, the reads were re-called with MiXCR into one record per CDR3 protein. Of about 830,000 distinct CDR3 sequences in the sample, roughly 33% were seen once. Their antigens remain unidentified. Sequencing used cultured CD8+ T cells from PBMCs, obtained from culture after CMV antigen stimulation. The receptors were sampled from a human donor in good health (CMV status not recorded). Some clones in this sample may be carry-over from other donors' samples.

This clonotype appeared a few times. The rearrangement uses TRBV7-2 and TRBJ2-1, with D maybe TRBD2 (7 bases). Germline CDR1 reads SGHTA; CDR2 reads FQGNSA. V lost 5 bases to trimming and J lost 5 bases, with 16 bases between them. This CDR3 has 15 residues. The CDR3 reads CASSPLRGTHNEQFF. The CDR3 DNA sequence: TGTGCCAGCAGCCCTTTGCGGGGGACACACAATGAGCAGTTCTTC.

In the case of this clonotype: The junction shows a germline mismatch at one end, possibly a read error. This rearrangement joins TRBV7-2 to TRBJ1-5; D not resolved. The CDR3 contains 15 residues. The germline gives CDR1 SGHTA, CDR2 FQGNSA. Here the CDR3 reads CASSADYYRNQHQHF. CDR3 nucleotides: TGTGCCAGCAGCGCGGACTATTATCGCAATCAGCACCAGCATTTT.

The V call is TRBV25-1, the J call TRBJ1-3; 7 positions match TRBD1. Germline assignment: CDR1 MGHDK and CDR2 SYGVNS. The CDR3 spans 16 residues. The trim removed 4 bases at V and 3 bases at J, leaving 9 bases unmatched. CDR3 coding DNA: TGTGCCAGCAGTGGGCCTCAGGGGGTGATTGGAAACACCATATATTTT. Amino acids: CASSGPQGVIGNTIYF.

This sequence joins TRBV7-9 and TRBJ2-5; D uncertain. V was cut by 2 bases and J by 5 bases, with 15 bases left in between. CDR1 is SEHNR and CDR2 is FQNEAQ in the germline V gene (reference sequence). The CDR3 runs to 15 residues. The CDR3 loop reads CASSLREDPGETQYF. In nucleotides, the CDR3 is TGTGCCAGCAGCTTAAGGGAAGACCCTGGCGAGACCCAGTACTTC. The whole variable domain, remainder taken from reference TRBV7-9 and TRBJ2-5, is DTGVSQNPRHKITKRGQNVTFRCDPISEHNRLYWYRQTLGQGPEFLTYFQNEAQLEKSRLLSDRFSAERPKGSFSTLEIQRTEQGDSAMYLCASSLREDPGETQYFGPGTRLLVL.

As DNA, the CDR3 is TGTGCCAGCAGTTGGTCAGGGACCAAGGAGCAGTACTTC. It is translated as CASSWSGTKEQYF. The chain employs TRBV12-3 or TRBV12-4 and TRBJ2-7, with D possibly being TRBD1 or TRBD2 (5 bases each). This CDR3 comprises 13 residues. V lost 4 bases, J lost 7 bases, and 14 bases lay in between.

On this clonotype itself: It may be a read error: a sequence one base away is much more abundant. V is TRBV7-2 and J is TRBJ1-1; the match to TRBD1 covers 8 bases. Germline V gives CDR1 SGHTA, CDR2 FQGNSA. The CDR3 is 14 amino acids. CDR3 in amino acids: CANSRDRTNTEAFF. CDR3 nucleotide sequence: TGTGCCAACAGCCGGGACAGGACGAACACTGAAGCTTTCTTT.

This sequence joins TRBV10-3 and TRBJ2-7; TRBD2 is a possible D gene (5 bases). This CDR3 has 12 amino acids. The ends were cut back, 7 bases at V and 3 bases at J, with 10 bases in the middle. Germline CDR1 is ENHRY and CDR2 is SYGVKD. The CDR3 DNA is TGTGCCATCACGACGGAGGACTACGAGCAGTACTTC. Its protein is CAITTEDYEQYF.

The chain couples TRBV15 to TRBJ1-1, with a weak D call TRBD1 (5 bases). V was shortened by 0 bases and J by 10 bases, with 9 bases between the two germline ends. Germline lookup yields CDR1 LNHNV and CDR2 YYDKDF (reference sequence). The CDR3 runs 12 residues. The CDR3 here is CATSREWDAAFF. The CDR3 region has the DNA TGTGCCACCAGCAGAGAATGGGACGCAGCTTTCTTT.

The CDR3 nucleotides are TGCAGCGTGACCTTAACAGGGTTGGGAAGTACCGGGGAGCTGTTTTTT. Encoded protein: CSVTLTGLGSTGELFF. The chain links TRBV29-1 to TRBJ2-2, with D possibly matching TRBD1 (6 bases). The germline V and J ends were trimmed by 6 bases and 5 bases, with 22 bases remaining between them. CDR3 length: 16 residues. CDR1 and CDR2 (germline): SQVTM, ANQGSEA.

The chain combines TRBV10-3 with TRBJ2-7, with 7 nucleotides matching TRBD1. This CDR3 has 12 residues. Per the germline V gene, CDR1 is ENHRY and CDR2 is SYGVKD. V dropped 5 bases and J dropped 4; count of bases not matched to a gene: 2. The CDR3 DNA sequence: TGTGCCATCAGTTTACAGGGGTACGAGCAGTACGTC. Amino acids: CAISLQGYEQYV.

In its sample, this clonotype was seen a few times. The chain employs TRBV3-1 and TRBJ2-1; 8 nucleotides align to TRBD2. V lost 3 bases, J lost 4 bases, and 8 bases stayed unmatched. CDR3 length: 16 residues. Per the germline V gene, CDR1 is LGHDT and CDR2 is YNNKEL (reference sequence). CDR3 sequence reads: CASSHRSGGSYNEQFF. The CDR3 nucleotides are TGTGCCAGCAGCCACAGAAGCGGGGGCTCTTACAATGAGCAGTTCTTC.

This clonotype has only a few counts. This chain connects TRBV25-1 to TRBJ1-1, with D possibly matching TRBD1 (6 bases). V gave up 2 bases and J gave up 0 bases, with 10 bases separating them. The germline V gene has CDR1 MGHDK and CDR2 SYGVNS. This CDR3 contains 15 residues. CDR3 protein: CASSEGDTLNTEAFF. CDR3 DNA: TGTGCCAGCAGTGAAGGGGACACCTTGAACACTGAAGCTTTCTTT. Combining the CDR3 with reference TRBV25-1 and TRBJ1-1 gives the whole variable domain EADIYQTPRYLVIGTGKKITLECSQTMGHDKMYWYQQDPGMELHLIHYSYGVNSTEKGDLSSESTVSRIRTEHFPLTLESARPSHTSQYLCASSEGDTLNTEAFFGQGTRLTVV.

The V gene is TRBV9, the J gene TRBJ2-1; possibly TRBD2 for D (6 bases). The CDR3 has 18 amino acids. Trimming left V 0 bases short and J 4 bases short, with 20 bases between. Germline CDR1 reads SGDLS; CDR2 reads YYNGEE. DNA for the CDR3: TGTGCCAGCAGCGTAGCTAGGGAGTCGGTGCGGGGATACAATGAGCAGTTCTTC. Protein sequence: CASSVARESVRGYNEQFF.

This clonotype was picked up a small number of times. CDR3 residues: CASSRRLAGQETQYF. Here the CDR3 DNA reads TGTGCCAGCAGCCGGCGGCTAGCGGGGCAAGAGACCCAGTACTTC. This chain links TRBV7-6 with TRBJ2-5; 9 positions match TRBD2. CDR1 is SGHVS, CDR2 FNYEAQ, per germline. The CDR3 is made up of 15 amino acids. V lost 5 bases and J lost 2; bases outside the gene matches: 6.

This clonotype was seen ten or more times. J is TRBJ2-3 and V is TRBV12-3 or TRBV12-4; 8 bases fit TRBD2. J gave up 7 bases and V 1 base, and 10 bases lay outside the gene matches. The CDR3 has 16 amino acids. CDR3 protein: CASSLEGRGAINTQYF. The CDR3, as DNA: TGTGCCAGCAGTTTAGAGGGGCGGGGGGCCATAAATACGCAGTATTTT.

This clonotype is a singleton in its sample. The chain couples TRBV5-4 to TRBJ1-5, with 9 bases fitting TRBD1. Germline lookup yields CDR1 SGHNT and CDR2 YYREEE (reference sequence). The J segment lost 3 bases and the V segment lost 2 bases, leaving 3 bases of the junction unmatched. CDR3 size: 15 residues. The CDR3 DNA sequence: TGTGCCAGCAGCTTCGACAGGGGGTTCAATCAGCCCCAGCATTTT. This gives the protein CASSFDRGFNQPQHF.

The genes are TRBV7-2 and TRBJ2-7; D gene unclear. Trimming shortened V by 1 base and J by 5 bases, and 12 bases separated the two germline ends. Germline V gives CDR1 SGHTA, CDR2 FQGNSA. This CDR3 is 14 amino acids long. For the CDR3, the DNA is TGTGCCAGCAGCTTAGTTGGTAGTGGCCACGAGCAGTACTTC. Protein sequence: CASSLVGSGHEQYF. The full variable domain, with the rest looked up from reference TRBV7-2 and TRBJ2-7, is GAGVSQSPSNKVTEKGKDVELRCDPISGHTALYWYRQSLGQGLEFLIYFQGNSAPDKSGLPSDRFSAERTGGSVSTLTIQRTQQEDSAVYLCASSLVGSGHEQYFGPGTRLTVT.

The chain couples TRBV27 to TRBJ2-3; 7 bases align to TRBD2. J gave up 4 bases and V 7 bases, and 17 bases lay outside the gene matches. This CDR3 region has 17 residues. From germline, CDR1 is MNHEY and CDR2 SMNVEV (reference sequence). CDR3 coding DNA: TGTGCCAGCACCTCTGGACTAGGGTGGAGGGTCGCAGATACGCAGTATTTT. It specifies CASTSGLGWRVADTQYF.